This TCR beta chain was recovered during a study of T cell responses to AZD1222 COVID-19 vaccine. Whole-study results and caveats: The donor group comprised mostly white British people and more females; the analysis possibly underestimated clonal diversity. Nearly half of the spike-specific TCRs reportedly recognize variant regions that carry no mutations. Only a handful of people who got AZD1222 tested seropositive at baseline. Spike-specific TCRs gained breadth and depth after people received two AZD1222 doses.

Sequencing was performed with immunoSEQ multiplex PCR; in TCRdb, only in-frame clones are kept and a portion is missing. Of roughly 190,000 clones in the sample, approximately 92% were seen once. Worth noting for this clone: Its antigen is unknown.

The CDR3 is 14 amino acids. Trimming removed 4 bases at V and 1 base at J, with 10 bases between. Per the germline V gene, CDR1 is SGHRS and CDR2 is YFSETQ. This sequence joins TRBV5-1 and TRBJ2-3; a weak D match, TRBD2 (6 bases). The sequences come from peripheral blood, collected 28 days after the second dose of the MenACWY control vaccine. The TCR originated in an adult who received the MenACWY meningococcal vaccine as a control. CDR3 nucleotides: TGCGCCAGCAGCCCGGGACTGCGCACAGATACGCAGTATTTT. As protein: CASSPGLRTDTQYF.